A selection of T cell receptor beta chains follows, all from one sample in a study of beta chain features in type 1 diabetes. Data came from immunoSEQ multiplex PCR; TCRdb stores just in-frame clones and leaves some out. The sample holds more than 250,000 clones, about 20% seen once. Source material: naive CD4+ T cells from blood. These receptors originate from a woman aged 35 to 49 with type 1 diabetes. The CDR3 runs from the conserved cysteine through the conserved F or W. A D gene is named only where the DNA matches it firmly. Expanded clones get a size class; other rows say once, few or many, or leave the size out.

clone_size: few
j_call: TRBJ2-7
v_call: TRBV18
d_call: NA
cdr3_nt: TGTGCCAGCTCACCACCGTCAGGGTCCAGGTACGAGCAGTACTTC
cdr3_aa: CASSPPSGSRYEQYF

clone_size: few
j_call: TRBJ1-6
v_call: TRBV7-2
d_call: TRBD1
cdr3_nt: TGTGCCAGCAGGCCAGCTGGGACAGGGTGGAATTCACCCCTCCACTTT
cdr3_aa: CASRPAGTGWNSPLHF

clone_size: few
j_call: TRBJ2-1
v_call: TRBV2
d_call: NA
cdr3_nt: TGTGCCAGCAGTGTGGCGGTATACAATGAGCAGTTCTTC
cdr3_aa: CASSVAVYNEQFF

clone_size: few
j_call: TRBJ1-6
v_call: TRBV23-1
d_call: NA
cdr3_nt: TGCGCCAGCACCCAGGGCCCCTATAATTCACCCCTCCACTTT
cdr3_aa: CASTQGPYNSPLHF

clone_size: NA
j_call: TRBJ2-1
v_call: TRBV9
d_call: TRBD2
cdr3_nt: TGTGCCAGCAGCGTAGCTCCTAGCGGGGCTAATGAGCAGTTCTTC
cdr3_aa: CASSVAPSGANEQFF

clone_size: few
j_call: TRBJ2-7
v_call: TRBV6-5
d_call: NA
cdr3_nt: TGTGCCAGCAGTTACACTGGGCGAGAGCAGTACTTC
cdr3_aa: CASSYTGREQYF

clone_size: NA
j_call: TRBJ2-2
v_call: TRBV28
d_call: TRBD2
cdr3_nt: TGTGCCAGCGGGCTAGCGGGGGAAGGGACCGGGGAGCTGTTTTTT
cdr3_aa: CASGLAGEGTGELFF

clone_size: NA
j_call: TRBJ2-5
v_call: TRBV7-3
d_call: NA
cdr3_nt: TGTGCCAGCAGCGCAGGAACCCGGCTAGAGACCCAGTACTTC
cdr3_aa: CASSAGTRLETQYF

clone_size: few
j_call: TRBJ2-2
v_call: TRBV7-9
d_call: TRBD1
cdr3_nt: TGTGCCAGCAGCCTGGACAGGACCACCGGGGAGCTGTTTTTT
cdr3_aa: CASSLDRTTGELFF

clone_size: few
j_call: TRBJ1-2
v_call: TRBV9
d_call: TRBD1
cdr3_nt: TGTGCCAGCAGCGTCCCCACCGGGACAGGGGGCTCTGGGGGCTACACCTTC
cdr3_aa: CASSVPTGTGGSGGYTF

clone_size: NA
j_call: TRBJ2-3
v_call: TRBV10-3
d_call: TRBD2
cdr3_nt: TGTGCCATCCATGGGAGCGGGGACGCAGATACGCAGTATTTT
cdr3_aa: CAIHGSGDADTQYF

clone_size: NA
j_call: TRBJ2-7
v_call: TRBV4-2
d_call: TRBD2
cdr3_nt: TGTGCCAGCAGCCAAGATTCGGCTAGCGGGGGGTACGCCTACGAGCAGTACTTC
cdr3_aa: CASSQDSASGGYAYEQYF

clone_size: NA
j_call: TRBJ2-3
v_call: TRBV9
d_call: TRBD2
cdr3_nt: TGTGCCAGCAGCGTAGACGAGACGCGGGGGACAGATACGCAGTATTTT
cdr3_aa: CASSVDETRGTDTQYF

clone_size: few
j_call: TRBJ2-5
v_call: TRBV5-1
d_call: NA
cdr3_nt: TGCGCCAGCAGCTTGGTGGGCAGCGGCCAAGAGACCCAGTACTTC
cdr3_aa: CASSLVGSGQETQYF

clone_size: NA
j_call: TRBJ1-2
v_call: TRBV29-1
d_call: NA
cdr3_nt: TGCAGCGCTGGGACACTGAACTATGGCTACACCTTC
cdr3_aa: CSAGTLNYGYTF

clone_size: NA
j_call: TRBJ2-3
v_call: TRBV11-2
d_call: TRBD2
cdr3_nt: TGTGCCAGCAGTAAAGGGATCCTAGCGGGAAGCACAGATACGCAGTATTTT
cdr3_aa: CASSKGILAGSTDTQYF

clone_size: few
j_call: TRBJ2-1
v_call: TRBV28
d_call: TRBD2
cdr3_nt: TGTGCCAGCAGTCCCTCTAGCGGACAGTTCTTC
cdr3_aa: CASSPSSGQFF

clone_size: NA
j_call: TRBJ1-2
v_call: TRBV30
d_call: NA
cdr3_nt: TGTGCCTGGAGTATGACACCATATGGCTACACCTTC
cdr3_aa: CAWSMTPYGYTF

clone_size: few
j_call: TRBJ2-1
v_call: TRBV10-3
d_call: NA
cdr3_nt: TGTGCCATCAGTGAGTCTGCACAGCCCAATGAGCAGTTCTTC
cdr3_aa: CAISESAQPNEQFF

clone_size: NA
j_call: TRBJ2-7
v_call: TRBV7-2
d_call: NA
cdr3_nt: TGTGCCAGCAGCTTCAGGGCGGGACAGACTTACGAGCAGTACTTC
cdr3_aa: CASSFRAGQTYEQYF

clone_size: NA
j_call: TRBJ2-3
v_call: TRBV4-3
d_call: TRBD2
cdr3_nt: TGCGCCAGCAGCCAAGACGCCCGAGCGGGGGGGCCGGGAGATACGCAGTATTTT
cdr3_aa: CASSQDARAGGPGDTQYF

clone_size: NA
j_call: TRBJ1-5
v_call: TRBV7-2
d_call: TRBD1
cdr3_nt: TGTGCCAGCAGCCAACAGGGACAGCAATCAGCCCAGCATTTT
cdr3_aa: CASSQQGQQSAQHF

clone_size: few
j_call: TRBJ2-2
v_call: TRBV9
d_call: NA
cdr3_nt: TGTGCCAGCAGCGTAGCTGGCACAGGCACCGGGGAGCTGTTTTTT
cdr3_aa: CASSVAGTGTGELFF

clone_size: NA
j_call: TRBJ1-1
v_call: TRBV11-2
d_call: NA
cdr3_nt: TGTGCCAGCAGCTTAGTGACAGGAGCCACTGAAGCTTTCTTT
cdr3_aa: CASSLVTGATEAFF

clone_size: NA
j_call: TRBJ2-5
v_call: TRBV18
d_call: TRBD1
cdr3_nt: TGTGCCAGCTCACCTCCAGGCAGGGGGCAACAAGAGACCCAGTACTTC
cdr3_aa: CASSPPGRGQQETQYF

clone_size: few
j_call: TRBJ1-2
v_call: TRBV28
d_call: NA
cdr3_nt: TGTGCCAGCACCTCCGGCGGCTATGGCTACACCTTC
cdr3_aa: CASTSGGYGYTF

clone_size: NA
j_call: TRBJ2-4
v_call: TRBV19
d_call: NA
cdr3_nt: TGTGCCAGTCGGGCTAGCGAGGCGGCGGCCAAAAACATTCAGTACTTC
cdr3_aa: CASRASEAAAKNIQYF

clone_size: NA
j_call: TRBJ2-1
v_call: TRBV9
d_call: NA
cdr3_nt: TGTGCCAGCAGCGCCCAAAAGTCCAGGGTCGATGAGCAGTTCTTC
cdr3_aa: CASSAQKSRVDEQFF

clone_size: few
j_call: TRBJ2-1
v_call: TRBV4-2
d_call: TRBD2
cdr3_nt: TGTGCCAGCAGCCAAGATGGGGGACTACGCAATGAGCAGTTCTTC
cdr3_aa: CASSQDGGLRNEQFF

clone_size: few
j_call: TRBJ2-7
v_call: TRBV29-1
d_call: TRBD1
cdr3_nt: TGCAGCGGTGGGACAGGGGTTTCCCTCTACGAGCAGTACTTC
cdr3_aa: CSGGTGVSLYEQYF

clone_size: few
j_call: TRBJ1-1
v_call: TRBV30
d_call: TRBD1
cdr3_nt: TGTGCCTGGAGTTCAAATCAACAGGGGGTAACTTTCTTT
cdr3_aa: CAWSSNQQGVTFF

clone_size: NA
j_call: TRBJ2-2
v_call: TRBV15
d_call: TRBD1
cdr3_nt: TGTGCCACCAGCAGGAGGACAGGGGGACTAACCGGGGAGCTGTTTTTT
cdr3_aa: CATSRRTGGLTGELFF

clone_size: NA
j_call: TRBJ2-1
v_call: TRBV5-4
d_call: TRBD2
cdr3_nt: TGTGCCAGCAGCTCCTTAGCGGGAGAGAACTACAATGAGCAGTTCTTC
cdr3_aa: CASSSLAGENYNEQFF

clone_size: NA
j_call: TRBJ1-1
v_call: TRBV7-9
d_call: NA
cdr3_nt: TGTGCCAGCAGCTTAGAGGAGGACACTGAAGCTTTCTTT
cdr3_aa: CASSLEEDTEAFF

clone_size: NA
j_call: TRBJ2-1
v_call: TRBV5-5
d_call: TRBD2
cdr3_nt: TGTGCCAGCAGCCAAAACCTCCTAGCGGGAGGTGGGCGTGACAATGAGCAGTTCTTC
cdr3_aa: CASSQNLLAGGGRDNEQFF